This entry is about one T cell receptor beta chain. The antigen is not known. A junction end diverges from the germline sequence, so it may reflect a read error. This sample is part of a study of Ad26.COV2.S vaccination and SARS-CoV-2 variants. In germline, CDR1 is KGHSH, CDR2 LQKENI. The CDR3 length is 16 residues. Study findings and constraints: Non-spike TCR breadth did not differ much between vaccine and placebo recipients.

Documented treatment: over 15 received Ad26.COV2.S at low or high dose, single or two shots; a few received placebo; per-sample allocation not given. Repertoires come from day 63 after the first vaccine or placebo injection. Donation came from an adult in Boston who was aged 18-55 years. Only in-frame clones appear in the TCRdb table, and some are missing; sequencing was by immunoSEQ multiplex PCR. The sample carries about 350,000 clones, about nine tenths recorded once. The sequencing used peripheral blood, collected in a trial of Ad26.COV2.S vaccine versus placebo. This chain uses TRBV18 with TRBJ1-1; 8 bases are shared with TRBD1. The clonotype was recovered from a person between 18 and 59 years old who received the Ad26.COV2.S COVID-19 vaccine or a placebo. The DNA of the CDR3 is TGTGCCAGCTCGCCACGTCAGGGGGCGGAAGGAACTGAAGCTTTCTTT. It yields the protein CASSPRQGAEGTEAFF. Full variable domain (rest looked up from reference TRBV18 and TRBJ1-1): NAGVMQNPRHLVRRRGQEARLRCSPMKGHSHVYWYRQLPEEGLKFMVYLQKENIIDESGMPKERFSAEFPKEGPSILRIQQVVRGDSAAYFCASSPRQGAEGTEAFFGQGTRLTVV.